This T cell receptor beta chain is drawn from a study of long-term antiretroviral therapy in people with HIV. The assay, immunoSEQ v3.0, was run at survey level. Produced via immunoSEQ multiplex PCR; TCRdb's table is partial and in-frame only. The table has roughly 30,000 clones, around nine tenths seen once. Only a few counts were recorded for this clone. Trimming cost V 0 bases and J 4 bases, with 13 bases left between them. Germline CDR1 LNHDA, CDR2 SQIVND (reference sequence). The CDR3 loop spans 15 amino acids. This receptor was taken from a young woman with HIV. V and J are TRBV19 and TRBJ2-7, with D perhaps matching TRBD2 (6 bases). The sequencing used unsorted PBMCs, collected 1.8 years after starting antiretroviral therapy. CDR3 in amino acids: CASSIDSREAYEQYF. CDR3 bases: TGTGCCAGTAGTATAGACAGCAGGGAGGCGTACGAGCAGTACTTC.